The entry below describes one T cell receptor beta chain. The antigen is unknown. The entry originates in a study of monozygotic twins with cystic fibrosis. Sequencing used immunoSEQ multiplex PCR; TCRdb keeps in-frame clones, though not all of them. The repertoire holds around 25,000 clones, 95% to 97% seen once, with approximately 2.8% in the top ten. Germline CDR1 is LNHNV and CDR2 is YYDKDF (reference sequence). After removal of 4 bases from V and 4 bases from J, the junction contained 5 bases not matched to a gene. The CDR3 spans 16 residues. Regarding the study as a whole: Low clonality (median around 0.0096) suggested a mostly naive repertoire.

The receptor was isolated from a girl aged 2 to 9 with cystic fibrosis. Sequencing was carried out using blood. This rearrangement joins TRBV15 to TRBJ2-3; 13 nucleotides align to TRBD2. The CDR3 coding sequence is TGTGCCACCAGCACTAGGACTAGCGGGAGCCCAGATACGCAGTATTTT. Encoded protein: CATSTRTSGSPDTQYF.